This TCR beta chain was identified in a study of OX40 agonist ivuxolimab in advanced cancers. The study, taken as a whole, reports: At doses 0.1 to 3.0 mg/kg, CD4+ and CD8+ clones expanded.

Germline lookup yields CDR1 SGHTA and CDR2 FQGTGA. Losses at the gene ends were 5 bases for V and 1 base for J; bases not matched to a gene: 6. CDR3 size: 16 residues. This clone turned up a few times. Its antigen is undetermined. The method was immunoSEQ multiplex PCR; TCRdb's version includes in-frame clones alone and lacks a portion of them. The table includes 70,000 to 95,000 clones, about 91% detected once. The TCR originated in an adult with an advanced solid tumor such as melanoma, head and neck, liver or kidney cancer. The material was CD4+ or CD8+ T cells sorted from blood, obtained in a trial of the OX40 agonist ivuxolimab. This chain links TRBV7-3 with TRBJ2-2, with 8 bases that match TRBD2. This CDR3 reads CASSRVAGRNTGELFF. The CDR3 nucleotides are TGTGCCAGCAGCCGTGTAGCGGGACGGAACACCGGGGAGCTGTTTTTT.